The T cell receptor (beta chain) under discussion was sequenced for a study of cytomegalovirus exposure and HLA in healthy donors. With respect to this clone: The same CDR3 also results from other DNA sequences found in this sample.

CDR1 is LNHDA, CDR2 SQIVND, per germline (reference sequence). This CDR3 contains 14 residues. V was clipped by 1 base and J by 1 base, with 7 bases between them. 60 Vbeta and 13 Jbeta primers were used in PCR. Clones were read by immunoSEQ multiplex PCR, and TCRdb kept only the in-frame ones, dropping some. The sample has about 89,000 clones, about 85% seen once; the top ten hold 7.4%. Sequences were obtained from PBMCs. The clonotype was recovered from a man aged 40-49 years in good health and CMV-seropositive. The V and J genes are TRBV19 and TRBJ1-1, with no clear D. This CDR3 reads CASSIGGGNTEAFF. The CDR3 DNA reads TGTGCCAGTAGTATAGGAGGCGGGAACACTGAAGCTTTCTTT. The full variable domain, with the rest looked up from reference TRBV19 and TRBJ1-1, is DGGITQSPKYLFRKEGQNVTLSCEQNLNHDAMYWYRQDPGQGLRLIYYSQIVNDFQKGDIAEGYSVSREKKESFPLTVTSAQKNPTAFYLCASSIGGGNTEAFFGQGTRLTVV.